This T cell receptor beta chain appears in the sequencing data of a study of T-cell reconstitution after alpha-beta-depleted transplantation in children. Germline V gene sequence: CDR1 DFQATT, CDR2 SNEGSKA (reference sequence). The CDR3 is 11 residues long. Trimming removed 4 bases from V and 4 bases from J, with 5 bases in between. In its sample, this clonotype was seen a few times. The TCRbeta library incorporated unique molecular identifiers. TCRdb re-called the PCR reads with MiXCR, one entry per CDR3 protein. The data contain approximately 400,000 distinct CDR3 sequences, about a tenth of them seen just once; the ten biggest clones take up 4.5% to 7%.

This rearrangement joins TRBV20-1 to TRBJ2-1; D gene unclear. This TCR derives from a human donor who donated a stem cell graft to a child with acute myeloid leukemia. This sample comprised PBMCs from the stem cell graft donor, obtained from the stem cell graft. The CDR3 is CSAKQYNEQFF. CDR3 in DNA: TGCAGTGCTAAACAGTACAATGAGCAGTTCTTC.